One TCR beta chain is described in this entry. The sample originates from a study of T cell responses to AZD1222 COVID-19 vaccine. Clones were read by immunoSEQ multiplex PCR, and TCRdb kept only the in-frame ones, dropping some. This sample has approximately 120,000 clones, with 70% to 90% found just once. Here the sequenced sample was peripheral blood, taken on day 0 of AZD1222 vaccination. This TCR was recovered from an adult in good health.

CDR3 DNA sequence: TGTGCCACCAGCAGAGGATCTAGTGAGTTCGCCGGCGGGGAGCTGTTTTTT. Encoded protein: CATSRGSSEFAGGELFF. The chain combines TRBV15 with TRBJ2-2; D is unclear. Between the trimmed V and J ends, which lost 1 base and 7 bases, there was a span of 19 bases. Looked up from germline, CDR1 is LNHNV and CDR2 is YYDKDF (reference sequence). The CDR3 is made up of 17 amino acids.